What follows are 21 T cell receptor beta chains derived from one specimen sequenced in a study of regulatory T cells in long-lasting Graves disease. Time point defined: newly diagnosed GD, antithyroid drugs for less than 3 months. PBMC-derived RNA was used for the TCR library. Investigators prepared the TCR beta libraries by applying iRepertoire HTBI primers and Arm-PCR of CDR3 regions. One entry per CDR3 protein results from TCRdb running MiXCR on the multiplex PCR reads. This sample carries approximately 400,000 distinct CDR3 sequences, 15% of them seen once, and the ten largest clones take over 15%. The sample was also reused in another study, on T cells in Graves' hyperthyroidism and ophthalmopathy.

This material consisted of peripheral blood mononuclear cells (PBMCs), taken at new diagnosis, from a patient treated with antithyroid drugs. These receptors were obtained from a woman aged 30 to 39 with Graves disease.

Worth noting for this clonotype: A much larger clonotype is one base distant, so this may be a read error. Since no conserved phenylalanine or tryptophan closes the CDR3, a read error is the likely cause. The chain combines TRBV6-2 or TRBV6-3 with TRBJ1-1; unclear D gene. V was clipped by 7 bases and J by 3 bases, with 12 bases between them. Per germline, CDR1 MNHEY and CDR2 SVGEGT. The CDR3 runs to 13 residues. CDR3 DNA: TGTGCCAGCATCGTGGAATGGGACACTGAAGCTTTCCTT. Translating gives CASIVEWDTEAFL.

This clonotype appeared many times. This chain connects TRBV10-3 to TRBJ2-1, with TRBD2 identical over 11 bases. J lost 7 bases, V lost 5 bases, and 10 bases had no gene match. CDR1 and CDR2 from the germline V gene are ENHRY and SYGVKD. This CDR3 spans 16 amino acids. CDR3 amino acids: CAISPGASGRRNEQFF. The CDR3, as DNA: TGTGCCATCAGTCCAGGGGCTAGCGGGAGGAGGAATGAGCAGTTCTTC.

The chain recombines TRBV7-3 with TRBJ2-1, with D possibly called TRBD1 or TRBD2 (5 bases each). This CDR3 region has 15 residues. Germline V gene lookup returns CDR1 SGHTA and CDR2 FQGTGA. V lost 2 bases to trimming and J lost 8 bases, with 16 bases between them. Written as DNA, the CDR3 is TGTGCCAGCAGCTTATTCGGGGCTGCGGCTTATGAGCAGTTCTTC. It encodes CASSLFGAAAYEQFF.

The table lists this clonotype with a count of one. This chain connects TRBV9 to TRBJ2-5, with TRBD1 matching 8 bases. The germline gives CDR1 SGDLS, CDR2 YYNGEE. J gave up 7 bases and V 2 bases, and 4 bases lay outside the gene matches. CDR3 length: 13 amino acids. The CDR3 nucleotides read TGTGCCAGCAGCGTCGGACAGGGTGGGACCCAGTACTTC. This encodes CASSVGQGGTQYF.

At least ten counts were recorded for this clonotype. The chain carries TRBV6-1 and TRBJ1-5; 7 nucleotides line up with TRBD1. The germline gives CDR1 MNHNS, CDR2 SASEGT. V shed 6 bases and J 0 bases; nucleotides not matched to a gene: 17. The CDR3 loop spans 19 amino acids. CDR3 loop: CASSRRGLTTSYSNQPQHF. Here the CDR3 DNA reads TGTGCCAGCAGCAGGAGGGGGCTCACGACCTCCTATAGCAATCAGCCCCAGCATTTT.

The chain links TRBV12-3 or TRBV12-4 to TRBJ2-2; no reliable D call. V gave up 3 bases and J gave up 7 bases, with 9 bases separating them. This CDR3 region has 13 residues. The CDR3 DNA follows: TGTGCCAGCAGTTTCCCAACGGACGGGGAGCTGTTTTTT. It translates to CASSFPTDGELFF.

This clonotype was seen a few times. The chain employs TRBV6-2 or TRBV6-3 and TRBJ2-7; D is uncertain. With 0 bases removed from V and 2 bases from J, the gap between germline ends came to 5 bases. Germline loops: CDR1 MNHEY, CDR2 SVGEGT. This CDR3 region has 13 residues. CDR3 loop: CASSYSSPYEQYF. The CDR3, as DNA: TGTGCCAGCAGTTACTCTTCTCCCTACGAGCAGTACTTC.

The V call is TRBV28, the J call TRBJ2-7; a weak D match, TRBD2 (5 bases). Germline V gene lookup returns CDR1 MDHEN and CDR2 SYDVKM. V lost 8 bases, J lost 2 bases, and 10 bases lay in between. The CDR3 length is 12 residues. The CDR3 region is CASWEHPYEQYF. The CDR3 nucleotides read TGTGCCAGCTGGGAGCACCCCTACGAGCAGTACTTC.

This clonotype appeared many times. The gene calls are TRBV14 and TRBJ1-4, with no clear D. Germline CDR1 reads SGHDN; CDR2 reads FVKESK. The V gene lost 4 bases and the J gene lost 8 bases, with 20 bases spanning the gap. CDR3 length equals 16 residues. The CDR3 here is CASSPDPGRLGEKLFF. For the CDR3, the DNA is TGTGCCAGCAGCCCCGACCCCGGGAGGTTGGGGGAAAAACTGTTTTTT. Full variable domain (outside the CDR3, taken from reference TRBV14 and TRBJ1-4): EAGVTQFPSHSVIEKGQTVTLRCDPISGHDNLYWYRRVMGKEIKFLLHFVKESKQDESGMPNNRFLAERTGGTYSTLKVQPAELEDSGVYFCASSPDPGRLGEKLFFGSGTQLSVL.

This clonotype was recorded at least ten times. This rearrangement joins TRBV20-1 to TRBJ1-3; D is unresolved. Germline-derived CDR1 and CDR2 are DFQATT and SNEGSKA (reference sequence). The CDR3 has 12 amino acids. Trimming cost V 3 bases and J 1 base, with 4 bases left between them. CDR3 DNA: TGCAGTGCTAGGAGGTCTGGAAACACCATATATTTT. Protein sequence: CSARRSGNTIYF.

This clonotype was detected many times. The CDR3 here is CASSSGTGGFEQYF. The CDR3 coding sequence is TGTGCCAGCAGCTCCGGGACAGGGGGTTTCGAGCAGTACTTC. This rearrangement joins TRBV11-2 to TRBJ2-7; 11 bases fit TRBD1. CDR1 and CDR2 from the germline V gene are SGHAT and FQNNGV. This CDR3 is built from 14 residues. The trim removed 4 bases at V and 6 bases at J, leaving 5 bases unmatched.

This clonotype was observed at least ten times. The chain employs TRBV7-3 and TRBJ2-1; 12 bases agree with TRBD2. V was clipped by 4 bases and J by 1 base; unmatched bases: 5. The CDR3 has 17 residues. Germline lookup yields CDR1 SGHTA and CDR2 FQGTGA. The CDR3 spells CASSSWTSGASYNEQFF. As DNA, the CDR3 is TGTGCCAGCAGCTCATGGACTAGCGGGGCATCCTACAATGAGCAGTTCTTC.

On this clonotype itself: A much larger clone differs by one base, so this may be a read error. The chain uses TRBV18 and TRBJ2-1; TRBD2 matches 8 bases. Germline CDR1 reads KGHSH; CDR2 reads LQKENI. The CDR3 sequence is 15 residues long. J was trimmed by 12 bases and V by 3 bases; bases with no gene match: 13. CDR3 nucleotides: TGTGCCAGCTCACCTAGGGCTAGCGGGCCCAAAGGGCAGTTCTTC. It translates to CASSPRASGPKGQFF.

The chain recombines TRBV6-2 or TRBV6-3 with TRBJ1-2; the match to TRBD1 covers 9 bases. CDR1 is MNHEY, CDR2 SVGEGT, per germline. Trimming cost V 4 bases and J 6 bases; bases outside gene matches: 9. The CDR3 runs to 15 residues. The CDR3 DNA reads TGTGCCAGCAGTTCCGATACAGGGGGCGGAAATGGCTACACCTTC. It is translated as CASSSDTGGGNGYTF.

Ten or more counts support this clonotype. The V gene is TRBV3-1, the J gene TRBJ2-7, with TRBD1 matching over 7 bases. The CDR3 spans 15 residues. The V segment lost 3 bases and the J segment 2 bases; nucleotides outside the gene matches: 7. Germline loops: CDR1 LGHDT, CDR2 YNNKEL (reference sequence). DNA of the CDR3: TGTGCCAGCAGCCAGACAGGGCACGGTGCCTACGAGCAGTACTTC. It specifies CASSQTGHGAYEQYF.

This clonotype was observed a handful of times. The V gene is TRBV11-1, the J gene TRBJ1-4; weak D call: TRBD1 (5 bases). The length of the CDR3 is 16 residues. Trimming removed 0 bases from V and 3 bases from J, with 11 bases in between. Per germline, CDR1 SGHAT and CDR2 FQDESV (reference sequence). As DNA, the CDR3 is TGTGCCAGCAGCTTAGCGCGCGGGGCGGCTAATGAAAAACTGTTTTTT. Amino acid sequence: CASSLARGAANEKLFF.

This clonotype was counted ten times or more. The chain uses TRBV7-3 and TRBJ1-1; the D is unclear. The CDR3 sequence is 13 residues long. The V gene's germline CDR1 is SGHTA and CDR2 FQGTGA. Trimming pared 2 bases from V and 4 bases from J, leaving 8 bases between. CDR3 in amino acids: CASSLQGTTEAFF. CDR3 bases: TGTGCCAGCAGCTTACAAGGTACCACTGAAGCTTTCTTT.

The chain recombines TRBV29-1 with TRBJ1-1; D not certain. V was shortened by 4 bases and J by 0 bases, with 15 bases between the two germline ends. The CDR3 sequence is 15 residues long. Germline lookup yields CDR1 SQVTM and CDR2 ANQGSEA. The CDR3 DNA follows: TGCAGCGTTGGCTCTTTGTTAAGAATGAACACTGAAGCTTTCTTT. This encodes CSVGSLLRMNTEAFF. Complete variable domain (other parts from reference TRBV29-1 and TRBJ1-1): SAVISQKPSRDICQRGTSLTIQCQVDSQVTMMFWYRQQPGQSLTLIATANQGSEATYESGFVIDKFPISRPNLTFSTLTVSNMSPEDSSIYLCSVGSLLRMNTEAFFGQGTRLTVV.

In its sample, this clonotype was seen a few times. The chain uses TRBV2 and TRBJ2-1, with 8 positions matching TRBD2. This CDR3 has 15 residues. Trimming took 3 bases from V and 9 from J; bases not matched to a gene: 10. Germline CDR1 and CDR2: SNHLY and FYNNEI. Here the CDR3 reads CASSEVYGRAGEQFF. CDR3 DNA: TGTGCCAGCAGTGAGGTGTACGGGAGGGCCGGTGAGCAGTTCTTC.

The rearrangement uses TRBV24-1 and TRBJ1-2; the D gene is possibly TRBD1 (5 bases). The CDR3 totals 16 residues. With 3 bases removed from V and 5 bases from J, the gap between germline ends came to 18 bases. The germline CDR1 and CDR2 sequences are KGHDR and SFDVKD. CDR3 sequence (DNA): TGTGCCACCAGTGATGACAGAGGGGCAGGACCATATGGCTACACCTTC. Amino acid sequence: CATSDDRGAGPYGYTF.

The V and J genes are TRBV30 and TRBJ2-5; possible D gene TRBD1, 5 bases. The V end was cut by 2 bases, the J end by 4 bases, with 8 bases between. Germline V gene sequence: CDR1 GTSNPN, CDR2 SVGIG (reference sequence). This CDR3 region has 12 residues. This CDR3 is CAWSRGGETQYF. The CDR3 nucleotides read TGTGCCTGGAGTAGGGGTGGAGAGACCCAGTACTTC.